The 21 T cell receptor beta chains in this list originate from one sample, sequenced in a study of blood T cells in healthy people across ages. For the second PCR, which ran for 7 to 11 cycles, a sample-barcoded 5' primer and a J-beta primer mix were used. TCRdb passed the 5' RACE reads through MiXCR, listing each CDR3 protein once. The sample consists of some 890,000 distinct CDR3 sequences, roughly 28% of them appearing once. The same sample was also studied in work on T cells of mothers and their children.

Sequencing used blood. Receptors originate from a middle-aged woman in good health.

V usage is TRBV9 and J usage is TRBJ1-6; D unresolved. Trimming took 0 bases from V and 11 from J, leaving 15 bases between them. The CDR3 has 15 amino acids. The V gene's germline CDR1 is SGDLS and CDR2 YYNGEE. CDR3 sequence (DNA): TGTGCCAGCAGCGTAGACCCGCAAGTTCAAGCACCCCTCCACTTT. Translating gives CASSVDPQVQAPLHF.

The V and J genes are TRBV4-1 and TRBJ2-1; D is unclear. This CDR3 has 12 residues. Trimming pared 1 base from V and 10 bases from J, leaving 8 bases between. The germline gives CDR1 MGHRA, CDR2 YSYEKL. The CDR3 DNA is TGCGCCAGCAGCCAAGGTGCCAGCGAGCAGTTCTTC. It encodes CASSQGASEQFF.

About this clonotype: At one end the junction does not follow the germline gene, possibly because of a read error. This sequence joins TRBV18 and TRBJ2-5, with D possibly matching TRBD1 (5 bases). The CDR3 runs 13 residues. Looked up from germline, CDR1 is KGHSH and CDR2 is LQKENI. The CDR3 bases are TGTGCCAGCTCACCAAACAGGAAAGAGGCCCAGTACTTC. It specifies CASSPNRKEAQYF.

This clonotype has just a few counts. With a much larger clone just one base away, this may be a read error. The chain employs TRBV28 and TRBJ2-6; possible D gene TRBD1, 5 bases. The CDR3 has 15 amino acids. The germline V gene encodes CDR1 MDHEN and CDR2 SYDVKM. The CDR3 is CASSQEPSGANVPTF. The CDR3 bases are TGTGCCAGCAGTCAAGAACCCTCTGGGGCCAACGTCCCGACTTTC.

The rearrangement links TRBV2 to TRBJ1-2; TRBD1 aligns across 7 bases. There are 16 residues in the CDR3. CDR1 and CDR2 from the germline V gene are SNHLY and FYNNEI. After removal of 4 bases from V and 4 bases from J, the junction contained 12 bases not matched to a gene. Here the CDR3 reads CASSAQPGQRLYGYTF. The CDR3 DNA reads as TGTGCCAGCAGTGCTCAACCGGGACAGCGGCTCTATGGCTACACCTTC.

This clonotype was found many times. The chain links TRBV20-1 to TRBJ2-1, with D possibly being TRBD1 or TRBD2 (6 bases each). V gave up 5 bases and J gave up 4 bases, with 12 bases separating them. The CDR3 is made up of 13 amino acids. In germline, CDR1 is DFQATT, CDR2 SNEGSKA (reference sequence). The CDR3 here is CSALRGRYNEQFF. The CDR3 region has the DNA TGCAGTGCTTTACGGGGGCGTTACAATGAGCAGTTCTTC.

This clonotype has only a few counts. The V gene is TRBV1, the J gene TRBJ2-5; TRBD1 is the table's D call, not checked against the DNA. TRBV1 counts as a pseudogene. The CDR3 loop spans 13 amino acids. CDR3 sequence: CTSAQGKQETQYF. DNA of the CDR3: TGCACCAGCGCGCAGGGAAAGCAAGAGACCCAGTACTTC.

In its sample, this clonotype was seen a few times. This rearrangement joins TRBV4-1 to TRBJ2-3; 10 positions match TRBD1. The CDR3 is 15 amino acids. Germline CDR1 is MGHRA and CDR2 is YSYEKL. The V and J ends lost 4 bases and 5 bases, in that order; junction bases with no gene match: 6. The CDR3 protein is CASSLRDRGLDTQYF. The CDR3 DNA is TGCGCCAGCAGCCTCCGGGACAGGGGATTAGATACGCAGTATTTT.

The chain uses TRBV6-2 or TRBV6-3 and TRBJ2-5, with 10 bases matching TRBD2. The DNA end is a closer match to TRBJ2-7, so the J assignment may be wrong. The CDR3 spans 16 residues. Per germline, CDR1 MNHEY and CDR2 SVGEGT. CDR3 region: CASSPRTSGLVGEQYF. In DNA form, the CDR3 reads TGTGCCAGCAGTCCAAGGACTAGCGGTCTCGTCGGCGAGCAGTACTTC.

Many counts were recorded for this clonotype. The chain uses TRBV6-2 or TRBV6-3 and TRBJ2-7, with 8 bases matching TRBD2. This CDR3 is 15 amino acids long. Germline V gene sequence: CDR1 MNHEY, CDR2 SVGEGT. V shed 8 bases, J shed 6 bases, and the junction held 15 bases outside the gene matches. The CDR3 DNA reads TGTGCCAGCGAAAAGGCAAGCGGGGGATTAGGCGAGCAGTACTTC. It codes for CASEKASGGLGEQYF.

The chain couples TRBV14 to TRBJ2-5; possibly TRBD2 for D (7 bases). The J call may be mistaken, given a closer DNA end match to TRBJ2-7. Germline CDR1 reads SGHDN; CDR2 reads FVKESK. The CDR3 consists of 13 residues. The CDR3 loop reads CASSHNREGEQYF. The CDR3 nucleotides read TGTGCCAGCAGCCACAACAGGGAGGGCGAGCAGTACTTC.

Concerning this clonotype itself: Just one base apart from a much larger clone, this may be a read error. The rearrangement joins TRBV7-3 to TRBJ1-5, with a tentative D call TRBD1 (5 bases). Germline V lookup: CDR1 SGHTA, CDR2 FQGTGA. The CDR3 length is 17 residues. CDR3 bases: TGTGCCAGCAACGTTCGGGGGGACCTGCTGTACAATCAGCTCCAGCATTTT. It is translated as CASNVRGDLLYNQLQHF.

On this clonotype itself: A clone one base away is much larger, so this may be a read error. The genes are TRBV12-5 and TRBJ2-7; the D is unclear. Germline CDR1 reads LGHNT; CDR2 reads FRNRAP. V shed 1 base and J shed 5 bases, with 9 bases lying between them. The length of the CDR3 is 13 residues. CDR3 in DNA: TGTGCTAGTGGTTTGGACGAAAGCCACGAGCAGTACTTC. This sequence encodes CASGLDESHEQYF.

The gene calls are TRBV7-8 and TRBJ2-3; 8 bases are a match to TRBD2. The germline V gene has CDR1 SGHVS and CDR2 FQNEAQ. The CDR3 has 14 residues. The V segment lost 0 bases and the J segment 8 bases; nucleotides outside the gene matches: 4. CDR3 sequence reads: CASSLAGAGGTQYF. CDR3 DNA: TGTGCCAGCAGCTTAGCGGGGGCGGGAGGTACGCAGTATTTT.

The table lists this clonotype with a few counts. The CDR3 DNA reads as TGTGCCAGTAGCGTTCCACTACCGGGCACAGATACGCAGTATTTT. It translates to CASSVPLPGTDTQYF. The V call is TRBV28, the J call TRBJ2-3; possible D gene TRBD2, 5 bases. V shed 9 bases and J shed 1 base, with 17 bases lying between them. Germline CDR1 and CDR2: MDHEN and SYDVKM. This CDR3 region has 15 residues.

This chain connects TRBV9 to TRBJ2-7, with 9 bases that match TRBD1. The CDR3 extends over 16 amino acids. The junction had 9 bases not matched to a gene; V was cut back by 0 bases and J by 5 bases. Germline assignment: CDR1 SGDLS and CDR2 YYNGEE. The CDR3 nucleotides read TGTGCCAGCAGCGTAGACGGGGACAGGGTTACGGACGAGCAGTACTTC. Translation gives CASSVDGDRVTDEQYF.

This clonotype appeared many times. The rearrangement links TRBV20-1 to TRBJ2-7; D could derive from TRBD1 or TRBD2 (5 bases each). The CDR3 is 16 residues long. Germline lookup yields CDR1 DFQATT and CDR2 SNEGSKA (reference sequence). The V end lost 6 bases, the J end lost 6 bases, and 27 bases lay between the germline ends. The CDR3 sequence: CSARRGAPLADIEQYF. The CDR3 nucleotides read TGCAGTGCCAGGAGAGGGGCCCCCCTTGCAGATATCGAGCAGTACTTC.

The J gene is TRBJ2-7, the V gene TRBV28; 7 bases line up with TRBD1. The trim removed 6 bases at V and 2 bases at J, leaving 13 bases unmatched. Per the germline V gene, CDR1 is MDHEN and CDR2 is SYDVKM. The CDR3 sequence is 16 residues long. DNA for the CDR3: TGTGCCAGCAGGTCTCTTCTCAGGGGGTTCACCTACGAGCAGTACTTC. It translates to CASRSLLRGFTYEQYF. Using reference TRBV28 and TRBJ2-7 for the parts outside the CDR3, the full variable domain is DVKVTQSSRYLVKRTGEKVFLECVQDMDHENMFWYRQDPGLGLRLIYFSYDVKMKEKGDIPEGYSVSREKKERFSLILESASTNQTSMYLCASRSLLRGFTYEQYFGPGTRLTVT.

This clonotype was counted between two and nine times. The chain has TRBV10-3 and TRBJ1-2, with 10 bases matching TRBD1. The V segment lost 8 bases and the J segment 4 bases; nucleotides outside the gene matches: 10. Germline CDR1 ENHRY, CDR2 SYGVKD. This CDR3 contains 15 residues. CDR3 in DNA: TGTGCCATCGGCCTTGGACAGGGGGACTCCTATGGCTACACCTTC. Its translation is CAIGLGQGDSYGYTF.

This clonotype occurred a few times. The V call is TRBV3-1, the J call TRBJ1-2, with TRBD1 matching 8 bases. J gave up 4 bases and V 5 bases, and 12 bases lay outside the gene matches. The CDR3 spans 16 residues. Germline V gives CDR1 LGHDT, CDR2 YNNKEL (reference sequence). CDR3 in DNA: TGTGCCAGCAGCGACTTGGACAGGGTTGACTTCTATGGCTACACCTTC. Its protein is CASSDLDRVDFYGYTF.

This clonotype was picked up a small number of times. CDR3 nucleotides: TGTGCCAGCAGCTTAGGGGTTGGCAGATACACAGGCAATCAGCCCCAGCATTTT. Protein: CASSLGVGRYTGNQPQHF. V gene TRBV7-2 combines with J gene TRBJ1-5, with unresolved D. In germline, CDR1 is SGHTA, CDR2 FQGNSA. The CDR3 totals 18 residues. With 1 base removed from V and 2 bases from J, the gap between germline ends came to 18 bases.